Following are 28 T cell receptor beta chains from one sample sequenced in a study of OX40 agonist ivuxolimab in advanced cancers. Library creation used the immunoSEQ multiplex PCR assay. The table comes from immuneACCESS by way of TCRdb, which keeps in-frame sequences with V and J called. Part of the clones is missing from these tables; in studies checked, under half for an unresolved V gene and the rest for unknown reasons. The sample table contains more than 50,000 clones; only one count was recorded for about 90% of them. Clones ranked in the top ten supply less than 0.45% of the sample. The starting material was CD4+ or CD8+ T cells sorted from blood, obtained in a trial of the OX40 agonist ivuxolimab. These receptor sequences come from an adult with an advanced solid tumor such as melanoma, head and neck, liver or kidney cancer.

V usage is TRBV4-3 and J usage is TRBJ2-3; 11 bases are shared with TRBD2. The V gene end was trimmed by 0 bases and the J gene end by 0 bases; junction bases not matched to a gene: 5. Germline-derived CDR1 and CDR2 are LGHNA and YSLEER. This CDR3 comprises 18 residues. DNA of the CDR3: TGCGCCAGCAGCCAAGAGGCTAGCGGGGGGACTAGCACAGATACGCAGTATTTT. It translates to CASSQEASGGTSTDTQYF.

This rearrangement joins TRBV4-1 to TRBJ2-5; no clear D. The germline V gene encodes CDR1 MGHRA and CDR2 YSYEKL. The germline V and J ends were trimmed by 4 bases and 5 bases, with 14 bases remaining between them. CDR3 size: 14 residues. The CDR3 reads CASSRNLESETQYF. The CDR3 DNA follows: TGCGCCAGCAGCCGCAACCTAGAATCCGAGACCCAGTACTTC.

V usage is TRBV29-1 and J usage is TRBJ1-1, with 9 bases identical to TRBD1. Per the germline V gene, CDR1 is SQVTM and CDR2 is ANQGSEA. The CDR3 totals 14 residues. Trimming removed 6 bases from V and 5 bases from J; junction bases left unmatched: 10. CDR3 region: CSVAHRGLGTEAFF. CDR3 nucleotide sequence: TGCAGCGTCGCTCACAGGGGGCTGGGGACTGAAGCTTTCTTT.

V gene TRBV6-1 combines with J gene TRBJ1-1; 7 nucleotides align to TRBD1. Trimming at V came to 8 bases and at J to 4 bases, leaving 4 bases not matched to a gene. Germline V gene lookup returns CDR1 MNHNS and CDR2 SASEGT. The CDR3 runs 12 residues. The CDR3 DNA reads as TGTGCCAGCGGAACAGGGGTCACTGAAGCTTTCTTT. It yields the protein CASGTGVTEAFF.

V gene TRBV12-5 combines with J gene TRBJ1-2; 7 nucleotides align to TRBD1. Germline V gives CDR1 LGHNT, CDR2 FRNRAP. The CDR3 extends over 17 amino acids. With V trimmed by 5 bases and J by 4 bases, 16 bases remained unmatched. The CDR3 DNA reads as TGTGCTAGTGGTCTCCCGGGACAGCTCCAGGGAAGCTATGGCTACACCTTC. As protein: CASGLPGQLQGSYGYTF.

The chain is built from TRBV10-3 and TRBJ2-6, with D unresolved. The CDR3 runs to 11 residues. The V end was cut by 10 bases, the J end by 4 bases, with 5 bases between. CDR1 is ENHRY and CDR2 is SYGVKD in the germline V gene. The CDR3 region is CATEGANVLTF. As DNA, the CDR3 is TGTGCCACCGAAGGGGCCAACGTCCTGACTTTC.

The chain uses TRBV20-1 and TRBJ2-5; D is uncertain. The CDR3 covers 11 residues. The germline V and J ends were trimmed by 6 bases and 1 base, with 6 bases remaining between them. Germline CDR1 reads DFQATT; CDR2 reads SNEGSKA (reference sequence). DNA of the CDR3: TGCAGTGCCCTAGGCCAAGAGACCCAGTACTTC. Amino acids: CSALGQETQYF.

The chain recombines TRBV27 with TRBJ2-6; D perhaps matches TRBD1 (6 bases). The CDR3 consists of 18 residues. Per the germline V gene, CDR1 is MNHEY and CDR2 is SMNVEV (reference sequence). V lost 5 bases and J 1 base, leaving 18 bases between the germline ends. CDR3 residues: CASSPRGTRESGANVLTF. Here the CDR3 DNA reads TGTGCCAGCAGTCCTAGGGGGACAAGGGAGTCTGGGGCCAACGTCCTGACTTTC.

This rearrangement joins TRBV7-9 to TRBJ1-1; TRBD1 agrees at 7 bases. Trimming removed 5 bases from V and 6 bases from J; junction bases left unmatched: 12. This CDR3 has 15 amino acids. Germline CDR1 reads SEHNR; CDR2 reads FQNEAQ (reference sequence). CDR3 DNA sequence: TGTGCCAGCAGCCGTATGACAGGGCGGAGTGCTGAAGCTTTCTTT. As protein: CASSRMTGRSAEAFF.

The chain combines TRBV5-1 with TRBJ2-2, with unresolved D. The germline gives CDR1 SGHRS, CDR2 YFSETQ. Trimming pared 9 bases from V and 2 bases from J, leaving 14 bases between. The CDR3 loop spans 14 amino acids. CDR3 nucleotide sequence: TGCGCCACCCAGGCGGCCCCTAACACCGGGGAGCTGTTTTTT. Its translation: CATQAAPNTGELFF.

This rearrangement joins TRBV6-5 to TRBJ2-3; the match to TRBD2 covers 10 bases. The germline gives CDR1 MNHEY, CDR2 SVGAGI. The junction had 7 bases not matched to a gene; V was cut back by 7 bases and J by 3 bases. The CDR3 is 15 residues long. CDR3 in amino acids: CASNPSGGLTDTQYF. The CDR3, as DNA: TGTGCCAGCAACCCTAGCGGGGGACTAACAGATACGCAGTATTTT.

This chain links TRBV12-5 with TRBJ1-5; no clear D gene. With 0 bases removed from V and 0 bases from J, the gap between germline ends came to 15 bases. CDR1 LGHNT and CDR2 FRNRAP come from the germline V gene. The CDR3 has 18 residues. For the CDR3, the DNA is TGTGCTAGTGGTTTGGTAACAGTACAGCATTATAGCAATCAGCCCCAGCATTTT. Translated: CASGLVTVQHYSNQPQHF.

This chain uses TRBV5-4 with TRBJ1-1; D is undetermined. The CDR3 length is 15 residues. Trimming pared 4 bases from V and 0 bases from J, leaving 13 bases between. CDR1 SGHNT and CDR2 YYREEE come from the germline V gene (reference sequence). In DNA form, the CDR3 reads TGTGCCAGCAGCCCCGGCTCCATTATGAACACTGAAGCTTTCTTT. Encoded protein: CASSPGSIMNTEAFF.

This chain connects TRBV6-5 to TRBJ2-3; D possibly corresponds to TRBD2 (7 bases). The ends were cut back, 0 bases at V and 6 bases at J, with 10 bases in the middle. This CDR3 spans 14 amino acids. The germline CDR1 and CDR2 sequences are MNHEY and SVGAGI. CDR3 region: CASSYSGGADTQYF. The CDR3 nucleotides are TGTGCCAGCAGTTACTCGGGGGGGGCGGATACGCAGTATTTT.

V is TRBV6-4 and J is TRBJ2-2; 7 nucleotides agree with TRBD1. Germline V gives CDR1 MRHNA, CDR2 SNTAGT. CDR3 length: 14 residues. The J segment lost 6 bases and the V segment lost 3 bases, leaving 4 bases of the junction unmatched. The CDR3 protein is CASSETGKSGELFF. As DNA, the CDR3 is TGTGCCAGCAGTGAGACAGGGAAGTCCGGGGAGCTGTTTTTT.

The CDR3 protein is CASSLDRDSYGYTF. The CDR3 nucleotides read TGTGCCAGCAGCTTGGACCGGGACAGCTATGGCTACACCTTC. This sequence joins TRBV5-4 and TRBJ1-2; 7 nucleotides line up with TRBD1. Trimming removed 0 bases from V and 4 bases from J; junction bases left unmatched: 3. The CDR3 sequence is 14 residues long. The germline V gene has CDR1 SGHNT and CDR2 YYREEE (reference sequence).

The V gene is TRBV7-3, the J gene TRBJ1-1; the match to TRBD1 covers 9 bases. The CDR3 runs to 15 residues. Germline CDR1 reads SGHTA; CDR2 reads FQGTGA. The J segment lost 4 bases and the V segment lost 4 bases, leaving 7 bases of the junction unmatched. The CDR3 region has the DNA TGTGCCAGCAGCTCCTCCGGGACAGGGATCACTGAAGCTTTCTTT. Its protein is CASSSSGTGITEAFF.

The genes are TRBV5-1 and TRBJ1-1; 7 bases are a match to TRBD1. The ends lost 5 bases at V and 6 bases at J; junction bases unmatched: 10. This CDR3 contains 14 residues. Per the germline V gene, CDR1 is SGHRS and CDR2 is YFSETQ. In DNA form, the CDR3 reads TGCGCCAGCAGGACCGACAGGGTGGGCGCTGAAGCTTTCTTT. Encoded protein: CASRTDRVGAEAFF. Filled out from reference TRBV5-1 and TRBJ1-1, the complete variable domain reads KAGVTQTPRYLIKTRGQQVTLSCSPISGHRSVSWYQQTPGQGLQFLFEYFSETQRNKGNFPGRFSGRQFSNSRSEMNVSTLELGDSALYLCASRTDRVGAEAFFGQGTRLTVV.

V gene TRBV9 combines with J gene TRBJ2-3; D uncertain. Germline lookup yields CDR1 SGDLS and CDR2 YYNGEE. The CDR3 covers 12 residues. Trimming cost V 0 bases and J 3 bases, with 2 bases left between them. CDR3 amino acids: CASSVETDTQYF. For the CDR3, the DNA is TGTGCCAGCAGCGTAGAAACAGATACGCAGTATTTT.

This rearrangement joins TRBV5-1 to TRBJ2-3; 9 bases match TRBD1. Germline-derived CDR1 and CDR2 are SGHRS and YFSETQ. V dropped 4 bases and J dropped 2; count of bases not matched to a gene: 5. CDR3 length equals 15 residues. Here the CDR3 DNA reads TGCGCCAGCAGCGTGGGACAGGGATACACAGATACGCAGTATTTT. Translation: CASSVGQGYTDTQYF. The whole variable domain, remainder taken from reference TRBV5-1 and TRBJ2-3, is KAGVTQTPRYLIKTRGQQVTLSCSPISGHRSVSWYQQTPGQGLQFLFEYFSETQRNKGNFPGRFSGRQFSNSRSEMNVSTLELGDSALYLCASSVGQGYTDTQYFGPGTRLTVL.

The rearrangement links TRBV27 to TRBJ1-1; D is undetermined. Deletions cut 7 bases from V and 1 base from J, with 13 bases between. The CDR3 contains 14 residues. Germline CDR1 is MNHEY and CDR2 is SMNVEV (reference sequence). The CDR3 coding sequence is TGTGCCAGCAATTCCATCGCGGGGAACACTGAAGCTTTCTTT. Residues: CASNSIAGNTEAFF.

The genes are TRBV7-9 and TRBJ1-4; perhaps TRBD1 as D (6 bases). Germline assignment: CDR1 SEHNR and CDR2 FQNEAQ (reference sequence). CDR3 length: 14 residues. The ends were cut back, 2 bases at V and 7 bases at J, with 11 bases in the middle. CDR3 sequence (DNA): TGTGCCAGCAGCTTATCAGGGGTTGGTGAAAAACTGTTTTTT. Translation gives CASSLSGVGEKLFF. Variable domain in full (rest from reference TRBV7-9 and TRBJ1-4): DTGVSQNPRHKITKRGQNVTFRCDPISEHNRLYWYRQTLGQGPEFLTYFQNEAQLEKSRLLSDRFSAERPKGSFSTLEIQRTEQGDSAMYLCASSLSGVGEKLFFGSGTQLSVL.

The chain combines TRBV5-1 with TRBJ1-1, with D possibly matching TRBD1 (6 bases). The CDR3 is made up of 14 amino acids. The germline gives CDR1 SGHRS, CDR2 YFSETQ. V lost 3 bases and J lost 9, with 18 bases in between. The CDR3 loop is CASSSTTQGMKAFF. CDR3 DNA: TGCGCCAGCAGCTCGACCACCCAGGGGATGAAAGCTTTCTTT. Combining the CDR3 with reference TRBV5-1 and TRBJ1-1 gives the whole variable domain KAGVTQTPRYLIKTRGQQVTLSCSPISGHRSVSWYQQTPGQGLQFLFEYFSETQRNKGNFPGRFSGRQFSNSRSEMNVSTLELGDSALYLCASSSTTQGMKAFFGQGTRLTVV.

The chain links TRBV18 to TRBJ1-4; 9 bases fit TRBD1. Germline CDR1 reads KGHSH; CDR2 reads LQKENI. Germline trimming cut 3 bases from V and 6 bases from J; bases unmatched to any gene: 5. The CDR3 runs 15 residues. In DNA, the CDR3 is TGTGCCAGCTCACCGTCACAGGGGGCGGATGAAAAACTGTTTTTT. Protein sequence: CASSPSQGADEKLFF.

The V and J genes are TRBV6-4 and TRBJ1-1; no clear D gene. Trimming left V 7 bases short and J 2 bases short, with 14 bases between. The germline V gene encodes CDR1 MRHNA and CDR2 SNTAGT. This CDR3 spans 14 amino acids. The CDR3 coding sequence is TGTGCCAGCATTCCCCCCCCCGGCAACACTGAAGCTTTCTTT. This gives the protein CASIPPPGNTEAFF.

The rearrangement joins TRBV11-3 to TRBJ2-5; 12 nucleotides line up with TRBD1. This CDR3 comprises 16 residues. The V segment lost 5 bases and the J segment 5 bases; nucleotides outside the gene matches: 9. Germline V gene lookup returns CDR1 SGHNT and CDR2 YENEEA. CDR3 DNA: TGTGCCAGCAGCCAAACCGGGACAGGGGGCCGGGAGACCCAGTACTTC. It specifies CASSQTGTGGRETQYF.

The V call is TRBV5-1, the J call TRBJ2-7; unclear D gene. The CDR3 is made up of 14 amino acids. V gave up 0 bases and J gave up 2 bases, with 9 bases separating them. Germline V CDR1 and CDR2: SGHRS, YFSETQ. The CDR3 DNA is TGCGCCAGCAGCTTGGAGCAGGTGGCCTACGAGCAGTACTTC. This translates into CASSLEQVAYEQYF.

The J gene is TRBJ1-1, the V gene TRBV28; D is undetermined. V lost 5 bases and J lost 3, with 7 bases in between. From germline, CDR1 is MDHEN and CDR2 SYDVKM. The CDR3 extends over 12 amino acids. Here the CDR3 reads CASSLSYTEAFF. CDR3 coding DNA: TGTGCCAGCAGTCTTTCCTACACTGAAGCTTTCTTT.